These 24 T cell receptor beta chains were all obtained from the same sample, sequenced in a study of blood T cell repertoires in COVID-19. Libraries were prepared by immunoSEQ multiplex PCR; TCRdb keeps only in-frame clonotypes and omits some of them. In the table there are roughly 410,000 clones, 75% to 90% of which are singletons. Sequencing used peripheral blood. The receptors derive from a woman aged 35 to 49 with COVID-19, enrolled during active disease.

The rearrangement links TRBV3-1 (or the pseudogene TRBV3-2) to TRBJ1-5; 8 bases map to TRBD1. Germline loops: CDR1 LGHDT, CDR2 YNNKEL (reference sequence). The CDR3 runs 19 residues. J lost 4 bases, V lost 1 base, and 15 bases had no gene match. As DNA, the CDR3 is TGTGCCAGCAGCCAAGTTTACGTCAGGGGGCTTAGGCCGAATCAGCCCCAGCATTTT. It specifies CASSQVYVRGLRPNQPQHF.

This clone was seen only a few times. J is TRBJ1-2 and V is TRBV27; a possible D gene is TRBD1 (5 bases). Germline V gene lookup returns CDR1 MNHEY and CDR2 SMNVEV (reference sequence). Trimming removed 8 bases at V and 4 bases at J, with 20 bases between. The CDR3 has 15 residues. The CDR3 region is CASGLDGLGLYGYTF. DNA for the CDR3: TGTGCCAGCGGATTAGACGGCCTGGGGCTCTATGGCTACACCTTC.

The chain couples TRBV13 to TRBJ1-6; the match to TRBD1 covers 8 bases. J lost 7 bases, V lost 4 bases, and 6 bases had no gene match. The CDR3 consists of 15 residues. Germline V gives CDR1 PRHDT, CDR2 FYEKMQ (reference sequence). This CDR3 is CASSSRTGWNSPLHF. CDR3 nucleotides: TGTGCCAGCAGCTCCCGGACAGGGTGGAATTCACCCCTCCACTTT.

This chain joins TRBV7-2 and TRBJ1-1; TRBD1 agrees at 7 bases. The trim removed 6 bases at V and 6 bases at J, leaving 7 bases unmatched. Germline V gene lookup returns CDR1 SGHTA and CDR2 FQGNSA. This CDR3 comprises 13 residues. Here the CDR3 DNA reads TGTGCCAGCAGGTTACAGGGGACGCCTGAAGCTTTCTTT. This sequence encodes CASRLQGTPEAFF.

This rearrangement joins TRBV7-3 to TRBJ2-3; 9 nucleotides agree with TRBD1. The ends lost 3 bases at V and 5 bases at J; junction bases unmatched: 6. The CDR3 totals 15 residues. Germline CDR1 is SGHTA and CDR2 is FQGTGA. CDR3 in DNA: TGTGCCAGCAGCTTGGGACAGGGCGCTGAAGATACGCAGTATTTT. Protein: CASSLGQGAEDTQYF.

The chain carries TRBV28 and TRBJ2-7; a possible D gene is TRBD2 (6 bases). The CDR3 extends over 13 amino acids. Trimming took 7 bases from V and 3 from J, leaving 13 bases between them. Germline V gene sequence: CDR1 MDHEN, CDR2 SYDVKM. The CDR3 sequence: CASTPGGIYEQYF. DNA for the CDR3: TGTGCCAGCACCCCCGGGGGAATCTACGAGCAGTACTTC. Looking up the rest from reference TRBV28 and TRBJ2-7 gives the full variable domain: DVKVTQSSRYLVKRTGEKVFLECVQDMDHENMFWYRQDPGLGLRLIYFSYDVKMKEKGDIPEGYSVSREKKERFSLILESASTNQTSMYLCASTPGGIYEQYFGPGTRLTVT.

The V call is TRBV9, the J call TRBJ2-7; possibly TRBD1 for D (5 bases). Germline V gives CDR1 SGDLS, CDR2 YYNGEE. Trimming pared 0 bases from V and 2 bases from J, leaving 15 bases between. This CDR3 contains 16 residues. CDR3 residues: CASSVGGSGTPYEQYF. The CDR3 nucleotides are TGTGCCAGCAGCGTAGGGGGCTCAGGAACCCCCTACGAGCAGTACTTC.

The chain's CDR3 is CAWADSGNSPLHF. The CDR3 nucleotides are TGTGCCTGGGCCGACAGCGGGAATTCACCCCTCCACTTT. The rearrangement uses TRBV30 and TRBJ1-6; possible D gene TRBD1, 5 bases. This CDR3 spans 13 amino acids. V was clipped by 5 bases and J by 7 bases, with 12 bases between them. Germline CDR1 is GTSNPN and CDR2 is SVGIG (reference sequence).

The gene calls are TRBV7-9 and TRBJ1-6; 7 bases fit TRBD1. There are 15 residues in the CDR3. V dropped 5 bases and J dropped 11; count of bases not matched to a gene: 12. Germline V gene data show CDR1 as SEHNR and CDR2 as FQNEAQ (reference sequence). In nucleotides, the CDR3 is TGTGCCAGCAGCGACACCGGGGCAGGGGGAGCACCCCTCCACTTT. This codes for CASSDTGAGGAPLHF.

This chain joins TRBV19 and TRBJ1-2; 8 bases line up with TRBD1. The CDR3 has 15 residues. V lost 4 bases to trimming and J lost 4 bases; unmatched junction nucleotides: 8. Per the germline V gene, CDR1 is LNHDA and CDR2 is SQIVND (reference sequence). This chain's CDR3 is CASSTGTGMGYGYTF. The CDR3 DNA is TGTGCCAGTAGTACCGGGACAGGCATGGGCTATGGCTACACCTTC.

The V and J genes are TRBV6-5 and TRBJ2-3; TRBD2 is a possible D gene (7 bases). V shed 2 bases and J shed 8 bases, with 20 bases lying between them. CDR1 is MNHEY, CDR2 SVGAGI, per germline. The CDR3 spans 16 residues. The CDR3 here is CASSYAGGARLGTQYF. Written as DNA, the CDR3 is TGTGCCAGCAGTTACGCTGGGGGGGCGCGGTTGGGTACGCAGTATTTT.

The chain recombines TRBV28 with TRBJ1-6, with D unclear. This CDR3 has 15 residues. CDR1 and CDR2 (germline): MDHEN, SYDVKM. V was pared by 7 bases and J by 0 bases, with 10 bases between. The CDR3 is CASIGGSSYNSPLHF. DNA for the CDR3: TGTGCCAGCATCGGCGGTAGCTCCTATAATTCACCCCTCCACTTT.

The CDR3 is CASSVNRDHTEAFF. The CDR3 coding sequence is TGTGCCAGCTCCGTAAACAGGGACCACACTGAAGCTTTCTTT. The chain is built from TRBV18 and TRBJ1-1; maybe TRBD1 (6 bases). The CDR3 contains 14 residues. V lost 6 bases to trimming and J lost 3 bases, with 14 bases between them. Germline V gene lookup returns CDR1 KGHSH and CDR2 LQKENI.

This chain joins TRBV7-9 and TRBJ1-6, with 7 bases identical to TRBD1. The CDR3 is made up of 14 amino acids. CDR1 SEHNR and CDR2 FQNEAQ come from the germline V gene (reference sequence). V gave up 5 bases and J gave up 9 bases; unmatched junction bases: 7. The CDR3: CASSGDSGSSPLHF. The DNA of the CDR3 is TGTGCCAGCAGCGGGGACAGTGGTTCTTCACCCCTCCACTTT.

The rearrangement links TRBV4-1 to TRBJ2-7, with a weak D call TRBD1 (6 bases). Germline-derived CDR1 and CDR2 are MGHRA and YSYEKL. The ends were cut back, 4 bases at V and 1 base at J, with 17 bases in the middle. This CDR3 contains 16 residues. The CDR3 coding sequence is TGCGCCAGCAGCCTAGGGGGTAGCATGATGTCCTACGAGCAGTACTTC. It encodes CASSLGGSMMSYEQYF.

CDR3 sequence: CASSLATSGGFAYEQYF. CDR3 bases: TGTGCCAGCAGCTTGGCAACTAGCGGGGGTTTCGCCTACGAGCAGTACTTC. The chain has TRBV5-5 and TRBJ2-7; 11 nucleotides align to TRBD2. Germline V CDR1 and CDR2: SGHKS, YYEKEE (reference sequence). This CDR3 has 17 residues. V shed 0 bases, J shed 2 bases, and the junction held 7 bases outside the gene matches.

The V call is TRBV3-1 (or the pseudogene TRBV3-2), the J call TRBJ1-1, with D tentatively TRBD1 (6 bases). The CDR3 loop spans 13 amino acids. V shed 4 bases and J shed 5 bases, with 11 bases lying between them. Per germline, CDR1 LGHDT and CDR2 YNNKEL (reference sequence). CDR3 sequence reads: CASSRIQGTEAFF. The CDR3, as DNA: TGTGCCAGCAGCCGCATACAGGGAACTGAAGCTTTCTTT.

CDR3 residues: CASSPIVFPSSYNSPLHF. DNA of the CDR3: TGTGCCAGCAGCCCCATAGTCTTCCCTAGCTCCTATAATTCACCCCTCCACTTT. The chain combines TRBV27 with TRBJ1-6; D is unclear. Germline CDR1 MNHEY, CDR2 SMNVEV (reference sequence). V lost 6 bases and J 0 bases, leaving 18 bases between the germline ends. This CDR3 is built from 18 residues.

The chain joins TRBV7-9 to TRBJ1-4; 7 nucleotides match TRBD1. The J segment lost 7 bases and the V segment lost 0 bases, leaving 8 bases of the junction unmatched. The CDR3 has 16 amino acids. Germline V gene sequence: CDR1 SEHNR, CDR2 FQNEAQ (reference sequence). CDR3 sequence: CASSLAGGGAGEKLFF. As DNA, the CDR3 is TGTGCCAGCAGCTTAGCTGGAGGGGGCGCCGGTGAAAAACTGTTTTTT. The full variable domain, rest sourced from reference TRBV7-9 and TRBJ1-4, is DTGVSQNPRHKITKRGQNVTFRCDPISEHNRLYWYRQTLGQGPEFLTYFQNEAQLEKSRLLSDRFSAERPKGSFSTLEIQRTEQGDSAMYLCASSLAGGGAGEKLFFGSGTQLSVL.

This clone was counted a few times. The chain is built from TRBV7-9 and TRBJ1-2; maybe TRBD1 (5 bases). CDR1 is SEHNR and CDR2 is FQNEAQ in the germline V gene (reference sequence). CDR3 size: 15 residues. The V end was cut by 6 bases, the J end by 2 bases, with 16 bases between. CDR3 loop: CASSSGGGYNYGYTF. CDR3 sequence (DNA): TGTGCCAGCAGTTCCGGGGGAGGGTACAACTATGGCTACACCTTC.

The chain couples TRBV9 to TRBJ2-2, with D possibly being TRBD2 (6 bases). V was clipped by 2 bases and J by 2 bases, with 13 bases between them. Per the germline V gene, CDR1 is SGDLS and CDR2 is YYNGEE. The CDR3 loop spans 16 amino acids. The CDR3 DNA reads TGTGCCAGCAGCGTTAGACACGGGAGTAACACCGGGGAGCTGTTTTTT. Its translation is CASSVRHGSNTGELFF.

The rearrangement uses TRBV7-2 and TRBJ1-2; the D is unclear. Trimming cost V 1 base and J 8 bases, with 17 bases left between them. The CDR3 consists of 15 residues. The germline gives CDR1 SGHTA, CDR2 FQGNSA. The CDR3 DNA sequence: TGTGCCAGCAGCTTAGTGCGAACAGACGGTCGAGGCTACACCTTC. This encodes CASSLVRTDGRGYTF.

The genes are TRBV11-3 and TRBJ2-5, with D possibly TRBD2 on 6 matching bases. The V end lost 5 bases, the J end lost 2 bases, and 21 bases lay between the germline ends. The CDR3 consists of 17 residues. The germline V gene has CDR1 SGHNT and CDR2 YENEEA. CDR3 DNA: TGTGCCAGCAGCCCCGACGCGCGGGACCGTCTTCAAGAGACCCAGTACTTC. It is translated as CASSPDARDRLQETQYF.

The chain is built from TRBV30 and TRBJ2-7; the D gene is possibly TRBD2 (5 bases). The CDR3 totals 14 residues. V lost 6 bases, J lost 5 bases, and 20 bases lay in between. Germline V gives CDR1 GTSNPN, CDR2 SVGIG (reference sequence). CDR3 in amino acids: CACTGLPSGNEQYF. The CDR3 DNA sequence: TGTGCCTGCACCGGGCTCCCCTCGGGGAACGAGCAGTACTTC.